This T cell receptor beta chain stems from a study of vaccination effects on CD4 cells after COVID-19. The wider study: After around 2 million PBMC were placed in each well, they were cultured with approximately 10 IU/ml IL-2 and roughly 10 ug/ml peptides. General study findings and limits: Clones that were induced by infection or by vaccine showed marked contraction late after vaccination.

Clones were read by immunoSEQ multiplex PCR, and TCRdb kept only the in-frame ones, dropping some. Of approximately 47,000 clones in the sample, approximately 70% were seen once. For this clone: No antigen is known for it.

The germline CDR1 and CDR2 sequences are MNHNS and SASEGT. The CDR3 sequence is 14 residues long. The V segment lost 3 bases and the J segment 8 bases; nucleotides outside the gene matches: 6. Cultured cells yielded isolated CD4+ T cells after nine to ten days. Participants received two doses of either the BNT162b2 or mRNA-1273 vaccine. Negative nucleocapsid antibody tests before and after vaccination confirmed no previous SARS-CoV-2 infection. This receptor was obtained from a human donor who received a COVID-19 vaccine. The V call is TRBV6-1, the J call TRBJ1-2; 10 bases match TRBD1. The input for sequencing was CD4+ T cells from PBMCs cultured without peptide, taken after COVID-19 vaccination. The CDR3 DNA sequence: TGTGCCAGCAGTGAGGGGGGACAGGGGTGGGGCTACACCTTC. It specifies CASSEGGQGWGYTF.